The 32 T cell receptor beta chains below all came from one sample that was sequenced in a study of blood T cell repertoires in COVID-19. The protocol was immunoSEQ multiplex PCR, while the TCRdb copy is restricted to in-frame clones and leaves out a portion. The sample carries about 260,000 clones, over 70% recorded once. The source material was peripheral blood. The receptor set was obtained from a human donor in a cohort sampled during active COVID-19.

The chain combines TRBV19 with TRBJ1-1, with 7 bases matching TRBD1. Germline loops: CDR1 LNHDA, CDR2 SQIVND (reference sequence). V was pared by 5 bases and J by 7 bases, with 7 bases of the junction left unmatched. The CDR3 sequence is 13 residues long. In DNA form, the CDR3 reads TGTGCCAGTAGTTTTGGCCAGGGGGATGAAGCTTTCTTT. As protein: CASSFGQGDEAFF.

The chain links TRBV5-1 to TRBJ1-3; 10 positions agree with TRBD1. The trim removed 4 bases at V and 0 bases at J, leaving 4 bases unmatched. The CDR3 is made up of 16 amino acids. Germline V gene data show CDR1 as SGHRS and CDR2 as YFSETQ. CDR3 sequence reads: CASSRDRGPSGNTIYF. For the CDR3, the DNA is TGCGCCAGCAGCAGAGACAGGGGGCCCTCTGGAAACACCATATATTTT. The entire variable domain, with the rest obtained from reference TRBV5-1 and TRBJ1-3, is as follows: KAGVTQTPRYLIKTRGQQVTLSCSPISGHRSVSWYQQTPGQGLQFLFEYFSETQRNKGNFPGRFSGRQFSNSRSEMNVSTLELGDSALYLCASSRDRGPSGNTIYFGEGSWLTVV.

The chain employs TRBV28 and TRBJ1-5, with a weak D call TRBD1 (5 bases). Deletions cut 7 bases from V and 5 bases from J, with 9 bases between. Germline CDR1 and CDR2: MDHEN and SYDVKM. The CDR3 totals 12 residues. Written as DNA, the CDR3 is TGTGCCAGCACACAGGATGATCAGCCCCAGCATTTT. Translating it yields CASTQDDQPQHF.

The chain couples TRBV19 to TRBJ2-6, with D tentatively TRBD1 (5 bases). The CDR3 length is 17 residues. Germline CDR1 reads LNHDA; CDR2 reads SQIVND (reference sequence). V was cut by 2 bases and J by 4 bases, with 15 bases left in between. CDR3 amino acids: CASSIFQGLGGANVLTF. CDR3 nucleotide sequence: TGTGCCAGTAGTATATTCCAGGGATTGGGCGGGGCCAACGTCCTGACTTTC.

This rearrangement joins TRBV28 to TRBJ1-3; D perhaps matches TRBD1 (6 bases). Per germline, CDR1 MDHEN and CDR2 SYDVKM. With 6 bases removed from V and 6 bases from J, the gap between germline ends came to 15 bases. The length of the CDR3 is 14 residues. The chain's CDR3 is CASRLRNRENTIYF. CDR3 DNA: TGTGCCAGCAGACTAAGAAACAGGGAAAACACCATATATTTT. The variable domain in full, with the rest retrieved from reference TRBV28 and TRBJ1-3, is DVKVTQSSRYLVKRTGEKVFLECVQDMDHENMFWYRQDPGLGLRLIYFSYDVKMKEKGDIPEGYSVSREKKERFSLILESASTNQTSMYLCASRLRNRENTIYFGEGSWLTVV.

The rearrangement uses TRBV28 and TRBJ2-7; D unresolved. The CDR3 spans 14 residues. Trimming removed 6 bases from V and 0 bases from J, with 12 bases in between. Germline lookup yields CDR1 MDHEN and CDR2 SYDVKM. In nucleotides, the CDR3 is TGTGCCAGCAGCCCGTACGGTAGCTCCTACGAGCAGTACTTC. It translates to CASSPYGSSYEQYF.

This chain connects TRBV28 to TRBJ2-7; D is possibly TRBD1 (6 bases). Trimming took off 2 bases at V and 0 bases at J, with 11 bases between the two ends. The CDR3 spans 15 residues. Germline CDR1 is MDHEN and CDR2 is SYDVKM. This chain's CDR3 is CASSLAGQHSYEQYF. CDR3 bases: TGTGCCAGCAGTTTAGCTGGACAGCACTCCTACGAGCAGTACTTC.

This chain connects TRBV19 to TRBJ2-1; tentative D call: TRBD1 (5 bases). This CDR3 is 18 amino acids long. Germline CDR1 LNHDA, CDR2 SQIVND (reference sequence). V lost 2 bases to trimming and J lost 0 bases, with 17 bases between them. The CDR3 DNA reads TGTGCCAGTAGTATACCCCAGAGACAGTGGAGCTCCTACAATGAGCAGTTCTTC. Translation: CASSIPQRQWSSYNEQFF. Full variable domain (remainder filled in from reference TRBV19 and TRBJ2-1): DGGITQSPKYLFRKEGQNVTLSCEQNLNHDAMYWYRQDPGQGLRLIYYSQIVNDFQKGDIAEGYSVSREKKESFPLTVTSAQKNPTAFYLCASSIPQRQWSSYNEQFFGPGTRLTVL.

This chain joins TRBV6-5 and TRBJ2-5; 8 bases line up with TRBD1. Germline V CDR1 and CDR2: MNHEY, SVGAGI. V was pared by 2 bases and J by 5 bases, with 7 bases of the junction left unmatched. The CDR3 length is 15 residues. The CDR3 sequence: CASSYGDRGEETQYF. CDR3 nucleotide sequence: TGTGCCAGCAGTTACGGAGACAGGGGCGAGGAGACCCAGTACTTC.

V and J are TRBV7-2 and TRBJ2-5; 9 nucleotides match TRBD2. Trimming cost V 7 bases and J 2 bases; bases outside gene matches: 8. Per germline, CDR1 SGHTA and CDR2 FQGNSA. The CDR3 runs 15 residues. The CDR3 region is CASTFSGSRQETQYF. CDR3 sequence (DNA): TGTGCCAGCACATTTAGCGGGAGTAGGCAAGAGACCCAGTACTTC.

In nucleotides, the CDR3 is TGTGCCAGCAGCGCGACAGTTAGTCAGCCCCAGCATTTT. Translated, it gives CASSATVSQPQHF. This chain uses TRBV9 with TRBJ1-5; the D gene is possibly TRBD1 (5 bases). Per the germline V gene, CDR1 is SGDLS and CDR2 is YYNGEE. This CDR3 comprises 13 residues. V was trimmed by 3 bases and J by 6 bases, leaving 10 bases between them.

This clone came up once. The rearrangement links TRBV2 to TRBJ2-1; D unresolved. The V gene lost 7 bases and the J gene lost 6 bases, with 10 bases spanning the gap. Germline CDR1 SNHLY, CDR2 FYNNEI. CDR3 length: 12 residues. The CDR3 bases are TGTGCCAGCAAGTCACAGCCCAATGAGCAGTTCTTC. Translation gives CASKSQPNEQFF. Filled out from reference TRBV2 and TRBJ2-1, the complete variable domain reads EPEVTQTPSHQVTQMGQEVILRCVPISNHLYFYWYRQILGQKVEFLVSFYNNEISEKSEIFDDQFSVERPDGSNFTLKIRSTKLEDSAMYFCASKSQPNEQFFGPGTRLTVL.

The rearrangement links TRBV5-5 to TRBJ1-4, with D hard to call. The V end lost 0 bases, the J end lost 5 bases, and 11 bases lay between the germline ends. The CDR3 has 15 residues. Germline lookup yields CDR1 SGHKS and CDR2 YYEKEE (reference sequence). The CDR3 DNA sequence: TGTGCCAGCAGCTTGGTCAGAGGTCAGAATGAAAAACTGTTTTTT. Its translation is CASSLVRGQNEKLFF. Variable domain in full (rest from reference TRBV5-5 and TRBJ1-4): DAGVTQSPTHLIKTRGQQVTLRCSPISGHKSVSWYQQVLGQGPQFIFQYYEKEERGRGNFPDRFSARQFPNYSSELNVNALLLGDSALYLCASSLVRGQNEKLFFGSGTQLSVL.

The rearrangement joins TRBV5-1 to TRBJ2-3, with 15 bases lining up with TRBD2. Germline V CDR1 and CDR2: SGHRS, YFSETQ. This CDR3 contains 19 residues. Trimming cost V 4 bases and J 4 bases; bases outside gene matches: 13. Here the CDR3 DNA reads TGCGCCAGCAGCCTCGGACTAGCGGGAGGGCCCCAGGGTGCAGATACGCAGTATTTT. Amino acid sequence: CASSLGLAGGPQGADTQYF. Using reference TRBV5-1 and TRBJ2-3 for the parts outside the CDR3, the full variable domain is KAGVTQTPRYLIKTRGQQVTLSCSPISGHRSVSWYQQTPGQGLQFLFEYFSETQRNKGNFPGRFSGRQFSNSRSEMNVSTLELGDSALYLCASSLGLAGGPQGADTQYFGPGTRLTVL.

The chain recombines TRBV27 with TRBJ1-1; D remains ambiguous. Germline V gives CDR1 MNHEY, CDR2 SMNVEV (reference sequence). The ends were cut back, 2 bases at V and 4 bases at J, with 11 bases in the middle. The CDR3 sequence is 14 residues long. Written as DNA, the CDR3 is TGTGCCAGCAGTTTAAATTTCCGGGGCACTGAAGCTTTCTTT. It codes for CASSLNFRGTEAFF.

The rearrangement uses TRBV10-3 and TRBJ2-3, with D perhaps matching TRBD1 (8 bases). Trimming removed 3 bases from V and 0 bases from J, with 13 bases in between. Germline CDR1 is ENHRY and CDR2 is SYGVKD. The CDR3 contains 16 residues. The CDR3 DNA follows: TGTGCCATCAGTGAACAGGGGGGGACTAGCACAGATACGCAGTATTTT. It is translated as CAISEQGGTSTDTQYF.

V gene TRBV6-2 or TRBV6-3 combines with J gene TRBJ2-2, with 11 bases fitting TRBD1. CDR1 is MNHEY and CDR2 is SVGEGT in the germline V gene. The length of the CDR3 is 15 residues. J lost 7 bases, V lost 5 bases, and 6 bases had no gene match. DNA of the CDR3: TGTGCCAGCAGTACCGGGACAGGGGGTGTCGGGGAGCTGTTTTTT. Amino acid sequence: CASSTGTGGVGELFF.

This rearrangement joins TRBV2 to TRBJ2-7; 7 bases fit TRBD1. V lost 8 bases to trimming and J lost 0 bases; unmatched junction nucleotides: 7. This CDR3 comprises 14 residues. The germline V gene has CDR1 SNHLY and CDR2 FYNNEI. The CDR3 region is CASGTGAPSYEQYF. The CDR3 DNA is TGTGCCAGCGGAACAGGGGCCCCCTCCTACGAGCAGTACTTC.

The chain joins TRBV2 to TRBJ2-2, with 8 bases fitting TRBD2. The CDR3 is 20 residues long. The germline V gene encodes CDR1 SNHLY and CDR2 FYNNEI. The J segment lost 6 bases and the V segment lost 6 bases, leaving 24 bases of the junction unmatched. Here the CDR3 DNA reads TGTGCCAGCAGCGCATTTGGGGCAGCGGGAGCAGGAAGAGGCGCCGGGGAGCTGTTTTTT. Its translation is CASSAFGAAGAGRGAGELFF.

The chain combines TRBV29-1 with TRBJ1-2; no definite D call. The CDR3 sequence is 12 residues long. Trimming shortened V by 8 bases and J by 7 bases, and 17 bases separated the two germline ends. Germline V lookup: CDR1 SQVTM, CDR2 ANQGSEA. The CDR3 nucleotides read TGCAGCACCTATAAGAATGAGCCTGGCTACACCTTC. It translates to CSTYKNEPGYTF.

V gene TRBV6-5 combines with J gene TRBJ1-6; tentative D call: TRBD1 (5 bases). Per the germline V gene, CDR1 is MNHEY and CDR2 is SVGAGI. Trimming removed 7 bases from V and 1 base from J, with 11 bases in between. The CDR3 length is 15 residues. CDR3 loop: CASTIQGSYNSPLHF. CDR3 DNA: TGTGCCAGCACCATCCAGGGATCCTATAATTCACCCCTCCACTTT.

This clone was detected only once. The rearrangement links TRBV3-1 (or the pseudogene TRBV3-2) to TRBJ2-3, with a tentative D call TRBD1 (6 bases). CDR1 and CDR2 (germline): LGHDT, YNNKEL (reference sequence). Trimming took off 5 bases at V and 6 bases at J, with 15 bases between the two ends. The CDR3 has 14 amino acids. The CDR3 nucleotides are TGTGCCAGCAGCTACAGGGTTTCGGGGGATACGCAGTATTTT. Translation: CASSYRVSGDTQYF.

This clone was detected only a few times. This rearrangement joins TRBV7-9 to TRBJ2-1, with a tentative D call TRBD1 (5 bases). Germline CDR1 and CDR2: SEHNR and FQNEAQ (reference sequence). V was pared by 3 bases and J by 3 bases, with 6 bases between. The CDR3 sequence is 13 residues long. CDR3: CASSFDSYNEQFF. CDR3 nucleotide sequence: TGTGCCAGCAGCTTCGACAGCTACAATGAGCAGTTCTTC.

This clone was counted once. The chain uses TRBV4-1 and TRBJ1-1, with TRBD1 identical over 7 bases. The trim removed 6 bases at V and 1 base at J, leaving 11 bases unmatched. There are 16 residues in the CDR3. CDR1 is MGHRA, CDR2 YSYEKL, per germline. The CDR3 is CASRKTPGQPNTEAFF. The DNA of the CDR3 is TGCGCCAGCAGAAAGACGCCGGGACAGCCGAACACTGAAGCTTTCTTT.

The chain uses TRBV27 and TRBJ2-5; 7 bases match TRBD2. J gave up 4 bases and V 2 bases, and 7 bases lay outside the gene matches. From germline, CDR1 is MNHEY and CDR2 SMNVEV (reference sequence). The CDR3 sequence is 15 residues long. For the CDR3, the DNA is TGTGCCAGCAGTTTAACGAGCGGGACTGGAGAGACCCAGTACTTC. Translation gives CASSLTSGTGETQYF.

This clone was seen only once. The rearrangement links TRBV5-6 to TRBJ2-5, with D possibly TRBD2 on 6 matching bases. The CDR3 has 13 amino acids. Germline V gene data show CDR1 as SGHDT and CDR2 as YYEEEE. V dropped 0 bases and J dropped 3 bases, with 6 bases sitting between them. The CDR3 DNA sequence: TGTGCCAGCAGCTTGGGCGGGAAAGAGACCCAGTACTTC. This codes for CASSLGGKETQYF.

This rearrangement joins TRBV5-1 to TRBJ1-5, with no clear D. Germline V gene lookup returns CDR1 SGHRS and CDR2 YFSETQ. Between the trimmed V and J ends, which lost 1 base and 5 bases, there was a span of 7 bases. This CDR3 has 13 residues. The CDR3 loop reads CASSLNGDQPQHF. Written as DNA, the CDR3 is TGCGCCAGCAGCTTGAACGGGGATCAGCCCCAGCATTTT.

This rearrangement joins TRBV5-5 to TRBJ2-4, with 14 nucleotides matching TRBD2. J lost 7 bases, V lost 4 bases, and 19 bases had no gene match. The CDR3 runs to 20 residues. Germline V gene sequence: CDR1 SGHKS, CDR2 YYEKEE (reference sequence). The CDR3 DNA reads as TGTGCCAGCAGCCACAACGGGGGACTAGCGGGGGCCAACGGGAGGAACATTCAGTACTTC. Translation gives CASSHNGGLAGANGRNIQYF.

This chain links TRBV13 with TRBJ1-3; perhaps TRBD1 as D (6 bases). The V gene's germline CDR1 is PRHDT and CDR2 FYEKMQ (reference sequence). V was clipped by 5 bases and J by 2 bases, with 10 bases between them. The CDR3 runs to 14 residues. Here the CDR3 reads CASSQQGTGNTIYF. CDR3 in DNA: TGTGCCAGCAGCCAACAGGGAACTGGAAACACCATATATTTT.

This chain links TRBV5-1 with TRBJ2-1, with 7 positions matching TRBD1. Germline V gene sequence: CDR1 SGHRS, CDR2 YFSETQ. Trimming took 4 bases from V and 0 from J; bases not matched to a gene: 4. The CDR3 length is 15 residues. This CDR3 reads CASSQTGSSYNEQFF. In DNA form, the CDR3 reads TGCGCCAGCAGCCAGACAGGGAGCTCCTACAATGAGCAGTTCTTC.

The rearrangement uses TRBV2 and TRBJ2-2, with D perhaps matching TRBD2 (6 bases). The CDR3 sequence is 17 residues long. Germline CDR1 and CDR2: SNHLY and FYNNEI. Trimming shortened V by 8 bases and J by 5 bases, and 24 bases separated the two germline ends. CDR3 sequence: CASYQGRGSPSTGELFF. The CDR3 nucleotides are TGTGCCAGCTATCAGGGTCGGGGGAGCCCAAGTACCGGGGAGCTGTTTTTT.

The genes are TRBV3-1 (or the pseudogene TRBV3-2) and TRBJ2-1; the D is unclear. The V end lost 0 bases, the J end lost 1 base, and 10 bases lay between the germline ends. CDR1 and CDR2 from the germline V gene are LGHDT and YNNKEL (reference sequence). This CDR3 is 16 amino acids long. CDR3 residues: CASSQDLANSYNEQFF. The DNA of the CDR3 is TGTGCCAGCAGCCAAGATCTTGCGAATTCCTACAATGAGCAGTTCTTC.